Following are 10 T cell receptor beta chains from one sample sequenced in a study of shared clonotypes between healthy human individuals. Measured with immunoSEQ multiplex PCR; TCRdb has only the in-frame clones, and not every one. The data hold around 2,000,000 clones, with 90% to 95% observed a single time. The sequenced material came from naive CD4+ T cells sorted from blood. Subset reported: CD45RA+ positively selected. The receptor set was obtained from a man aged 18 to 29 in good health.

The chain recombines TRBV5-1 with TRBJ2-1; 8 bases agree with TRBD1. This CDR3 has 15 residues. J lost 3 bases, V lost 4 bases, and 6 bases had no gene match. Per germline, CDR1 SGHRS and CDR2 YFSETQ. CDR3 nucleotide sequence: TGCGCCAGCAGCCCGGGACAGGCTAACTACAATGAGCAGTTCTTC. Translating it yields CASSPGQANYNEQFF.

V and J are TRBV5-4 and TRBJ1-2; a possible D gene is TRBD1 (5 bases). The CDR3 totals 15 residues. V was shortened by 3 bases and J by 2 bases, with 14 bases between the two germline ends. The germline V gene encodes CDR1 SGHNT and CDR2 YYREEE (reference sequence). This CDR3 is CASSSQQAVNYGYTF. CDR3 in DNA: TGTGCCAGCAGCTCACAACAGGCCGTGAACTATGGCTACACCTTC.

The V gene is TRBV9, the J gene TRBJ2-2; D not resolved. This CDR3 comprises 17 residues. V dropped 3 bases and J dropped 2 bases, with 17 bases sitting between them. Germline lookup yields CDR1 SGDLS and CDR2 YYNGEE. CDR3 in DNA: TGTGCCAGCAGCGCTCGCCGGTCTGGGATTAACACCGGGGAGCTGTTTTTT. This codes for CASSARRSGINTGELFF.

This clone was found once. The chain joins TRBV10-3 to TRBJ2-3; TRBD2 aligns across 12 bases. J was trimmed by 2 bases and V by 6 bases; bases with no gene match: 3. The germline V gene has CDR1 ENHRY and CDR2 SYGVKD. CDR3 length: 15 residues. The CDR3 coding sequence is TGTGCCATCAGCAGACTAGCGGGAGCCACAGATACGCAGTATTTT. The encoded protein is CAISRLAGATDTQYF.

This rearrangement joins TRBV5-6 to TRBJ2-2; weak D call: TRBD2 (6 bases). This CDR3 is built from 15 residues. Germline CDR1 and CDR2: SGHDT and YYEEEE. V was trimmed by 2 bases and J by 5 bases, leaving 13 bases between them. The CDR3: CASSLGRGRTGELFF. The CDR3 DNA sequence: TGTGCCAGCAGCTTAGGTCGGGGGAGAACCGGGGAGCTGTTTTTT.

The chain carries TRBV5-6 and TRBJ1-1; tentatively, D is TRBD1 (6 bases). This CDR3 contains 14 residues. Germline CDR1 SGHDT, CDR2 YYEEEE. Trimming stripped 1 base from V and 1 base from J, with 8 bases between. The CDR3 reads CASSLQGTNTEAFF. CDR3 sequence (DNA): TGTGCCAGCAGCTTGCAGGGGACGAACACTGAAGCTTTCTTT.

The chain carries TRBV9 and TRBJ2-7; TRBD1 matches at 9 bases. The trim removed 4 bases at V and 5 bases at J, leaving 10 bases unmatched. The germline gives CDR1 SGDLS, CDR2 YYNGEE. CDR3 length equals 15 residues. CDR3 residues: CASSPSGTGINEQYF. Written as DNA, the CDR3 is TGTGCCAGCAGCCCCTCGGGGACAGGGATCAACGAGCAGTACTTC.

The sample holds one count of this clone. In the same sample, other DNA sequences code for this CDR3. This chain links TRBV18 with TRBJ2-7; a possible D gene is TRBD2 (6 bases). The CDR3 is 12 amino acids. The germline gives CDR1 KGHSH, CDR2 LQKENI. V gave up 6 bases and J gave up 2 bases, with 8 bases separating them. Here the CDR3 reads CASSSSAYEQYF. DNA for the CDR3: TGTGCCAGCTCCTCTAGCGCCTACGAGCAGTACTTC.

The genes are TRBV5-4 and TRBJ2-4; 7 positions match TRBD2. The germline V gene encodes CDR1 SGHNT and CDR2 YYREEE (reference sequence). V trimming: 2 bases; J trimming: 0 bases; junction bases outside the gene matches: 8. This CDR3 has 17 amino acids. The CDR3 DNA sequence: TGTGCCAGCAGCTTTGACGGGGGGACCCTAGCCAAAAACATTCAGTACTTC. Encoded protein: CASSFDGGTLAKNIQYF.

This sequence joins TRBV6-5 and TRBJ2-2, with D hard to call. The germline gives CDR1 MNHEY, CDR2 SVGAGI. The CDR3 extends over 14 amino acids. V was clipped by 4 bases and J by 7 bases, with 13 bases between them. The CDR3 loop reads CASSSPLKNGELFF. CDR3 in DNA: TGTGCCAGCAGTTCGCCGTTGAAGAACGGGGAGCTGTTTTTT.